A selection of T cell receptor beta chains follows, all from one sample in a study of cytomegalovirus exposure and HLA in healthy donors. Profiled with immunoSEQ multiplex PCR; TCRdb holds only in-frame clones, not every one. The sample lists roughly 180,000 clones, 80% to 85% occurring once. Material for sequencing was PBMCs. These receptors all come from a man aged 25-45 years in good health and CMV-seronegative. The CDR3 runs from the conserved cysteine through the conserved F or W. D genes are given only for firm matches. The size field is filled for only some rows; it gives once, few, many or a size class.

V gene,clone size,J gene,D gene,CDR3 protein,CDR3 DNA
TRBV7-9,NA,TRBJ1-4,NA,CSSSLGEGLFF,TGTTCCAGCAGCTTAGGGGAGGGACTGTTTTTT
TRBV7-2,NA,TRBJ2-7,TRBD1,CASSFGRGLGEQYF,TGTGCCAGCAGCTTCGGCAGGGGGTTAGGCGAGCAGTACTTC
TRBV19,NA,TRBJ2-7,TRBD1,CASSSQDRGRYEQYF,TGTGCCAGTAGTTCTCAAGACAGGGGCCGATACGAGCAGTACTTC
TRBV5-4,NA,TRBJ1-2,TRBD1,CASSLAPTGGGYGYTF,TGTGCCAGCAGCTTGGCTCCTACAGGGGGCGGCTATGGCTACACCTTC
TRBV19,NA,TRBJ1-1,NA,CASSIIPTGEAFF,TGTGCCAGTAGTATAATCCCAACAGGAGAAGCTTTCTTT
TRBV5-4,NA,TRBJ2-7,TRBD1,CASSFRGQGYEQYF,TGTGCCAGCAGCTTTAGGGGACAGGGATACGAGCAGTACTTC
TRBV5-1,few,TRBJ1-2,NA,CASSDVTTLYGYTF,TGCGCCAGCAGCGATGTCACTACCCTCTATGGCTACACCTTC
TRBV11-2,NA,TRBJ2-7,TRBD2,CASSRTSGRYEQYF,TGTGCCAGCAGCCGAACTAGCGGAAGGTACGAGCAGTACTTC
TRBV2,NA,TRBJ1-1,NA,CAVSDINTEAFF,TGTGCCGTTAGCGATATAAACACTGAAGCTTTCTTT
TRBV5-1,NA,TRBJ1-4,TRBD1,CASSLRQGNEKLFF,TGCGCCAGCAGCTTGCGACAGGGTAATGAAAAACTGTTTTTT
TRBV6-1,NA,TRBJ1-1,TRBD1,CASSHTQGAKAFF,TGTGCCAGCAGTCACACACAGGGGGCGAAAGCTTTCTTT
TRBV6-5,NA,TRBJ2-1,NA,CASSYDLSRSLNEQFF,TGTGCCAGCAGTTACGACTTAAGCCGCTCCCTCAATGAGCAGTTCTTC
TRBV7-9,NA,TRBJ2-1,TRBD2,CASTSGRDEQFF,TGTGCCAGCACTAGCGGGAGGGATGAGCAGTTCTTC
TRBV27,NA,TRBJ1-5,NA,CASNVKGGGSNQPQHF,TGTGCCAGCAACGTCAAGGGGGGGGGTAGCAATCAGCCCCAGCATTTT
TRBV5-6,NA,TRBJ2-2,NA,CASSSTRGTGELFF,TGTGCCAGCAGCTCCACCCGGGGTACCGGGGAGCTGTTTTTT
TRBV5-4,NA,TRBJ2-7,NA,CASSLEAGAYKEQYF,TGTGCCAGCAGCTTGGAGGCAGGGGCTTACAAGGAGCAGTACTTC
TRBV5-4,NA,TRBJ2-5,TRBD2,CASSPGLAGGPFGETQYF,TGTGCCAGCAGCCCGGGACTAGCGGGAGGGCCATTCGGAGAGACCCAGTACTTC
TRBV7-8,once,TRBJ1-3,NA,CASSQQGSDTIYF,TGTGCCAGCAGCCAACAGGGTTCGGACACCATATATTTT
TRBV28,NA,TRBJ2-7,TRBD2,CASRPTSDSYEQYF,TGTGCCAGCAGACCGACTAGCGACTCCTACGAGCAGTACTTC
TRBV21-1,NA,TRBJ2-3,NA,CAIPPRDRVTDTQYF,TGTGCCATCCCGCCGCGGGACAGGGTCACAGATACGCAGTATTTT
TRBV18,NA,TRBJ2-7,TRBD2,CASSPGTSRIYEQYF,TGTGCCAGCTCACCCGGGACTAGTAGGATCTACGAGCAGTACTTC
TRBV5-6,NA,TRBJ1-5,NA,CASSRTLGQGGYQPQHF,TGTGCCAGCAGCCGCACCCTGGGGCAAGGGGGATATCAGCCCCAGCATTTT
TRBV7-9,NA,TRBJ2-7,NA,CSSSLSIEEQYF,TGTTCCAGCAGCCTCTCGATCGAGGAGCAGTACTTC
TRBV7-3,NA,TRBJ2-1,TRBD2,CASSPRASGGRVEQFF,TGTGCCAGCAGCCCACGGGCTAGCGGGGGTCGGGTTGAGCAGTTCTTC
TRBV19,NA,TRBJ2-7,NA,CASSTTGRSSYEQYF,TGTGCCAGTAGCACGACAGGTAGGAGCTCCTACGAGCAGTACTTC
TRBV6-1,NA,TRBJ1-3,NA,CASSETAGSSGNTIYF,TGTGCCAGCAGTGAAACAGCAGGGTCTTCTGGAAACACCATATATTTT
TRBV11-3,NA,TRBJ2-3,NA,CASSLSGGGRTDTQYF,TGTGCCAGCAGCCTTAGCGGAGGAGGGAGGACAGATACGCAGTATTTT
TRBV10-3,NA,TRBJ2-2,TRBD2,CAISDWGSGRTPGELFF,TGTGCCATCAGTGATTGGGGTAGCGGGAGAACACCCGGGGAGCTGTTTTTT
TRBV28,NA,TRBJ2-7,TRBD1,CASSYRDRALEQYF,TGTGCCAGCAGCTATCGTGACAGGGCCTTGGAGCAGTACTTC
TRBV9,NA,TRBJ2-1,TRBD2,CASSVAAGGHNEQFF,TGTGCCAGCAGCGTAGCGGCGGGAGGGCACAATGAGCAGTTCTTC
TRBV5-6,NA,TRBJ2-7,NA,CASSLVPAGTYEQYF,TGTGCCAGCAGCTTGGTTCCGGCGGGAACCTACGAGCAGTACTTC
TRBV11-3,NA,TRBJ2-1,NA,CASSLVQGLGSVYEQFF,TGTGCCAGCAGCTTAGTACAGGGCCTAGGATCTGTGTATGAGCAGTTCTTC
TRBV12-2,NA,TRBJ2-5,NA,CASRLPPPRGETQYF,TGTGCAAGTCGCCTACCCCCCCCTAGAGGGGAGACCCAGTACTTC
TRBV27,NA,TRBJ2-7,NA,CASSFVGDYYEQYF,TGTGCCAGCAGTTTTGTCGGTGATTACTACGAGCAGTACTTC
TRBV11-1,NA,TRBJ1-1,TRBD1,CASSLAGQGAWNTEAFF,TGTGCCAGCAGCTTAGCAGGACAGGGGGCCTGGAACACTGAAGCTTTCTTT
TRBV5-1,NA,TRBJ1-6,TRBD1,CASSTGTESYNSPLHF,TGCGCCAGCAGCACCGGGACAGAGAGTTATAATTCACCCCTCCACTTT
TRBV6-5,NA,TRBJ1-6,NA,CASSPGQLNSPLHF,TGTGCCAGCAGTCCGGGACAACTAAATTCACCCCTCCACTTT
TRBV13,NA,TRBJ1-1,NA,CASSFRGQGGTEAFF,TGTGCCAGCAGCTTTCGCGGCCAGGGAGGCACTGAAGCTTTCTTT
TRBV6-1,NA,TRBJ2-2,NA,CASSESSAYTGELFF,TGTGCCAGCAGTGAATCTAGCGCGTACACCGGGGAGCTGTTTTTT
TRBV11-2,NA,TRBJ2-1,NA,CASSFGGSQYNEQFF,TGTGCCAGCAGCTTTGGGGGGAGCCAGTACAATGAGCAGTTCTTC
TRBV11-2,NA,TRBJ1-2,NA,CASSPMQFIGYTF,TGTGCCAGCAGCCCCATGCAGTTTATTGGCTACACCTTC